The 23 T cell receptor beta chains below all came from one sample that was sequenced in a study of Ad26.COV2.S vaccination and SARS-CoV-2 variants (dated by TCRdb to the early 2020s). The sample's treatment or condition label, decoded: 15 to 20 received Ad26.COV2.S at low or high dose, single or two shots; about five received placebo; per-sample allocation not given. For vaccine and placebo recipients, the sequenced repertoires came from samples collected on day 63 after the first injection. The method was the immunoSEQ multiplex PCR assay. What TCRdb holds here is the immuneACCESS table cut down to in-frame rearrangements. Part of the clones is not present; checked against another copy, under half of the missing clones reflect an unresolved V gene, and the others are unexplained. The sample table contains hundreds of thousands of clones; only one count was recorded for 89% of them. The ten most abundant clones make up 1.5% of the sample.

This sample comprised peripheral blood, obtained in a trial of Ad26.COV2.S vaccine versus placebo. The origin of the receptors is a person aged 18-65 years who received the Ad26.COV2.S COVID-19 vaccine or a placebo.

This clone was counted once. The DNA for the CDR3 is TGTGCCAGCAGTCAAAGGGCGGAGAGGCCCCAGCATTTT. This gives the protein CASSQRAERPQHF. The chain recombines TRBV27 with TRBJ1-5, with D hard to call. This CDR3 is built from 13 residues. The V gene lost 5 bases and the J gene lost 9 bases, with 14 bases spanning the gap. Germline lookup yields CDR1 MNHEY and CDR2 SMNVEV (reference sequence).

The chain recombines TRBV5-5 with TRBJ1-6; maybe TRBD1 (5 bases). Trimming shortened V by 1 base and J by 8 bases, and 13 bases separated the two germline ends. CDR1 SGHKS and CDR2 YYEKEE come from the germline V gene (reference sequence). The CDR3 consists of 15 residues. CDR3 DNA sequence: TGTGCCAGCAGCTTGAGCGGGGACTTTTATTCACCCCTCCACTTT. Translated: CASSLSGDFYSPLHF.

The chain joins TRBV5-1 to TRBJ1-6; 9 bases are a match to TRBD1. This CDR3 spans 16 amino acids. V dropped 0 bases and J dropped 6; count of bases not matched to a gene: 4. CDR1 SGHRS and CDR2 YFSETQ come from the germline V gene. The CDR3 is CASSLDRTGVNSPLHF. The DNA for the CDR3 is TGCGCCAGCAGCTTGGATAGGACAGGGGTTAATTCACCCCTCCACTTT.

The sample holds one count of this clone. This chain joins TRBV5-6 and TRBJ1-4, with D maybe TRBD1 (5 bases). CDR1 and CDR2 (germline): SGHDT, YYEEEE. Trimming removed 4 bases from V and 2 bases from J, with 9 bases in between. The CDR3 has 14 amino acids. CDR3 bases: TGTGCCAGCAGCCGGGGACTGACTAATGAAAAACTGTTTTTT. It yields the protein CASSRGLTNEKLFF.

The genes are TRBV7-9 and TRBJ2-3, with D possibly TRBD2 on 5 matching bases. The CDR3 contains 16 residues. Germline V gives CDR1 SEHNR, CDR2 FQNEAQ (reference sequence). V was cut by 1 base and J by 0 bases, with 11 bases left in between. This CDR3 is CASSLGLRASTDTQYF. CDR3 DNA sequence: TGTGCCAGCAGCTTAGGACTGCGGGCTAGCACAGATACGCAGTATTTT.

The chain uses TRBV6-2 or TRBV6-3 and TRBJ2-7, with 8 bases lining up with TRBD1. The CDR3 spans 14 residues. The V gene end was trimmed by 0 bases and the J gene end by 5 bases; junction bases not matched to a gene: 3. The germline CDR1 and CDR2 sequences are MNHEY and SVGEGT. CDR3 sequence reads: CASSYSRGPNEQYF. CDR3 nucleotides: TGTGCCAGCAGTTACTCCAGGGGGCCGAACGAGCAGTACTTC.

The genes are TRBV6-4 and TRBJ2-2; D may correspond to TRBD1 or TRBD2 (6 bases each). CDR3 length equals 17 residues. Per germline, CDR1 MRHNA and CDR2 SNTAGT. Trimming stripped 0 bases from V and 0 bases from J, with 11 bases between. The CDR3 is CASSDSTRGANTGELFF. The CDR3 DNA is TGTGCCAGCAGTGACTCGACGAGGGGGGCGAACACCGGGGAGCTGTTTTTT.

This chain uses TRBV5-4 with TRBJ2-3; the D is unclear. The CDR3 has 14 amino acids. V was pared by 5 bases and J by 0 bases, with 10 bases between. Germline CDR1 reads SGHNT; CDR2 reads YYREEE (reference sequence). The CDR3 here is CASSPDPSTDTQYF. CDR3 DNA: TGTGCCAGCAGTCCTGATCCGAGCACAGATACGCAGTATTTT.

The rearrangement uses TRBV27 and TRBJ1-3; D is ambiguous. Germline CDR1 MNHEY, CDR2 SMNVEV (reference sequence). The CDR3 spans 13 residues. V was cut by 7 bases and J by 0 bases, with 7 bases left in between. The CDR3 coding sequence is TGTGCCAGCAAGATGAGCTCTGGAAACACCATATATTTT. It specifies CASKMSSGNTIYF.

A single count supports this clone. The chain combines TRBV2 with TRBJ1-1, with 9 nucleotides matching TRBD1. The CDR3 has 15 amino acids. The ends lost 5 bases at V and 9 bases at J; junction bases unmatched: 13. Looked up from germline, CDR1 is SNHLY and CDR2 is FYNNEI. The CDR3 sequence is CASSSIRDRAPKAFF. The CDR3 DNA follows: TGTGCCAGCAGTTCGATCCGGGACAGGGCACCGAAAGCTTTCTTT. Complete variable domain (other parts from reference TRBV2 and TRBJ1-1): EPEVTQTPSHQVTQMGQEVILRCVPISNHLYFYWYRQILGQKVEFLVSFYNNEISEKSEIFDDQFSVERPDGSNFTLKIRSTKLEDSAMYFCASSSIRDRAPKAFFGQGTRLTVV.

The chain joins TRBV12-3 or TRBV12-4 to TRBJ1-4, with D unresolved. The CDR3 sequence is 13 residues long. Trimming stripped 6 bases from V and 5 bases from J, with 10 bases between. The CDR3 sequence: CASSSYENEKLFF. The CDR3, as DNA: TGTGCCAGCAGCTCCTACGAAAATGAAAAACTGTTTTTT.

V gene TRBV12-3 or TRBV12-4 combines with J gene TRBJ1-1; tentative D call: TRBD1 (6 bases). The CDR3 spans 12 residues. V lost 6 bases and J lost 7, with 12 bases in between. CDR3: CASSPLRGEAFF. CDR3 DNA sequence: TGTGCCAGCAGCCCGCTCAGGGGTGAAGCTTTCTTT.

The J gene is TRBJ2-5, the V gene TRBV3-1 (or the pseudogene TRBV3-2); 12 nucleotides line up with TRBD2. V lost 0 bases, J lost 5 bases, and 4 bases stayed unmatched. Germline values: CDR1 LGHDT, CDR2 YNNKEL (reference sequence). CDR3 length equals 16 residues. The CDR3 here is CASSQELAGGGETQYF. In DNA, the CDR3 is TGTGCCAGCAGCCAAGAACTAGCGGGAGGCGGGGAGACCCAGTACTTC.

The chain employs TRBV19 and TRBJ2-2; 9 nucleotides agree with TRBD1. V was clipped by 6 bases and J by 1 base; unmatched bases: 6. Germline CDR1 and CDR2: LNHDA and SQIVND (reference sequence). The CDR3 contains 16 residues. CDR3 sequence reads: CASRTPGQGNTGELFF. The DNA of the CDR3 is TGTGCCAGTAGAACTCCGGGACAGGGGAACACCGGGGAGCTGTTTTTT.

The rearrangement uses TRBV10-3 and TRBJ2-7, with 12 nucleotides matching TRBD1. CDR3 length: 16 residues. With 2 bases clipped from V and 7 bases from J, the junction kept 9 bases outside the gene matches. The V gene's germline CDR1 is ENHRY and CDR2 SYGVKD. CDR3 sequence: CAISEGPGQGAWEQYF. The CDR3 region has the DNA TGTGCCATCAGTGAGGGGCCGGGACAGGGGGCTTGGGAGCAGTACTTC.

This chain uses TRBV18 with TRBJ1-5, with a weak D call TRBD1 (5 bases). Germline V gene lookup returns CDR1 KGHSH and CDR2 LQKENI. Trimming stripped 3 bases from V and 7 bases from J, with 16 bases between. The CDR3 is 15 amino acids. The CDR3 nucleotides are TGTGCCAGCTCACCCGGGACTCCCGACTCGCAGCCCCAGCATTTT. Its protein product is CASSPGTPDSQPQHF.

The chain recombines TRBV4-3 with TRBJ1-5; D is undetermined. Between the trimmed V and J ends, which lost 0 bases and 4 bases, there was a span of 7 bases. CDR3 length: 14 amino acids. Germline assignment: CDR1 LGHNA and CDR2 YSLEER. The CDR3 spells CASSQESGNQPQHF. For the CDR3, the DNA is TGCGCCAGCAGCCAAGAGTCGGGTAATCAGCCCCAGCATTTT.

The chain links TRBV14 to TRBJ2-6; the match to TRBD1 covers 9 bases. Trimming removed 4 bases from V and 2 bases from J; junction bases left unmatched: 6. Germline loops: CDR1 SGHDN, CDR2 FVKESK. The length of the CDR3 is 17 residues. CDR3: CASSPDRGTAGANVLTF. In nucleotides, the CDR3 is TGTGCCAGCAGCCCCGACAGGGGGACAGCTGGGGCCAACGTCCTGACTTTC.

V usage is TRBV5-8 and J usage is TRBJ2-7; weak D call: TRBD1 (6 bases). CDR1 SGHTS and CDR2 YDEGEE come from the germline V gene. With 2 bases removed from V and 1 base from J, the gap between germline ends came to 13 bases. CDR3 size: 15 residues. The CDR3 DNA is TGTGCCAGCAGCTTCCGGGACACCAATTCCTACGAGCAGTACTTC. Protein product: CASSFRDTNSYEQYF.

The chain uses TRBV12-3 or TRBV12-4 and TRBJ1-4; no definite D call. The CDR3 runs to 12 residues. V was shortened by 2 bases and J by 10 bases, with 8 bases between the two germline ends. The CDR3 is CASSLSGGKLFF. The CDR3 DNA sequence: TGTGCCAGCAGTTTATCGGGCGGAAAACTGTTTTTT.

V is TRBV5-1 and J is TRBJ2-7, with TRBD1 as a possible D gene (5 bases). V gave up 2 bases and J gave up 0 bases, with 6 bases separating them. The CDR3 is made up of 13 amino acids. Germline values: CDR1 SGHRS, CDR2 YFSETQ. CDR3: CASSFRVSYEQYF. In DNA, the CDR3 is TGCGCCAGCAGCTTCAGGGTCTCCTACGAGCAGTACTTC.

The rearrangement joins TRBV29-1 to TRBJ2-2; D possibly matches TRBD1 or TRBD2 (5 bases each). Per the germline V gene, CDR1 is SQVTM and CDR2 is ANQGSEA. This CDR3 is 14 amino acids long. V was clipped by 8 bases and J by 1 base, with 14 bases between them. The CDR3 protein is CSTLGDGNTGELFF. CDR3 DNA: TGCAGCACTCTTGGGGACGGGAACACCGGGGAGCTGTTTTTT.

The J gene is TRBJ2-7, the V gene TRBV27; 11 nucleotides align to TRBD2. Germline V gene sequence: CDR1 MNHEY, CDR2 SMNVEV (reference sequence). V shed 2 bases, J shed 7 bases, and the junction held 7 bases outside the gene matches. The CDR3 runs 15 residues. CDR3 region: CASSLLLAGGVEQYF. DNA of the CDR3: TGTGCCAGCAGTTTACTCCTAGCGGGAGGCGTGGAGCAGTACTTC.